One sample yielded the 16 T cell receptor beta chains listed below, sequenced in a study of monozygotic twins with cystic fibrosis. Libraries were prepared by immunoSEQ multiplex PCR; TCRdb keeps only in-frame clonotypes and omits some of them. The sample shows fewer than 25,000 clones, around nine tenths of them seen only once. The specimen was blood. Every receptor here comes from a woman under 40 with cystic fibrosis.

The genes are TRBV5-6 and TRBJ1-2; 10 bases match TRBD1. Germline loops: CDR1 SGHDT, CDR2 YYEEEE. This CDR3 region has 14 residues. Trimming at V came to 3 bases and at J to 6 bases, leaving 5 bases not matched to a gene. The CDR3 region is CASSWTGGGNGYTF. The CDR3 DNA follows: TGTGCCAGCAGCTGGACAGGGGGAGGGAATGGCTACACCTTC.

This rearrangement joins TRBV7-9 to TRBJ2-3, with TRBD2 matching 7 bases. J gave up 1 base and V 5 bases, and 6 bases lay outside the gene matches. The germline V gene has CDR1 SEHNR and CDR2 FQNEAQ (reference sequence). This CDR3 is built from 15 residues. CDR3 coding DNA: TGTGCCAGCAGCAAAGAGCGGGGCCGCACAGATACGCAGTATTTT. Translation: CASSKERGRTDTQYF.

The genes are TRBV4-1 and TRBJ2-1; 9 bases line up with TRBD1. Germline assignment: CDR1 MGHRA and CDR2 YSYEKL. This CDR3 contains 19 residues. The junction had 15 bases not matched to a gene; V was cut back by 0 bases and J by 6 bases. The CDR3 sequence: CASSQEPVVVPTGGNEQFF. CDR3 DNA sequence: TGCGCCAGCAGCCAAGAACCCGTTGTGGTCCCGACAGGGGGCAATGAGCAGTTCTTC.

The chain has TRBV5-4 and TRBJ1-3; no firm D call. Germline V gene data show CDR1 as SGHNT and CDR2 as YYREEE (reference sequence). This CDR3 comprises 14 residues. V dropped 0 bases and J dropped 3 bases, with 7 bases sitting between them. This CDR3 is CASSLGVFGNTIYF. CDR3 coding DNA: TGTGCCAGCAGCTTGGGGGTCTTTGGAAACACCATATATTTT. The full variable domain, in which reference TRBV5-4 and TRBJ1-3 provide the parts outside the CDR3, is ETGVTQSPTHLIKTRGQQVTLRCSSQSGHNTVSWYQQALGQGPQFIFQYYREEENGRGNFPPRFSGLQFPNYSSELNVNALELDDSALYLCASSLGVFGNTIYFGEGSWLTVV.

The V call is TRBV4-1, the J call TRBJ2-1, with D possibly being TRBD2 (5 bases). V lost 0 bases and J 7 bases, leaving 25 bases between the germline ends. Germline values: CDR1 MGHRA, CDR2 YSYEKL. The CDR3 extends over 19 amino acids. In DNA, the CDR3 is TGCGCCAGCAGCCAAGAAGGGTCCGATGCGTTGAGGGTTTGGAATGAGCAGTTCTTC. It specifies CASSQEGSDALRVWNEQFF.

The J gene is TRBJ2-2, the V gene TRBV4-3, with D perhaps matching TRBD1 or TRBD2 (5 bases each). Germline lookup yields CDR1 LGHNA and CDR2 YSLEER. With 0 bases removed from V and 6 bases from J, the gap between germline ends came to 11 bases. This CDR3 comprises 15 residues. The DNA of the CDR3 is TGCGCCAGCAGCCAAGATGGGGACCGTCCCGGGGAGCTGTTTTTT. Its protein product is CASSQDGDRPGELFF.

The gene calls are TRBV7-8 and TRBJ1-5; D possibly corresponds to TRBD1 (5 bases). The CDR3 length is 14 residues. Germline V gene lookup returns CDR1 SGHVS and CDR2 FQNEAQ. V dropped 4 bases and J dropped 4 bases, with 11 bases sitting between them. This chain's CDR3 is CASSSQPGNQPQHF. CDR3 bases: TGTGCCAGCAGCTCTCAACCAGGGAATCAGCCCCAGCATTTT.

This chain links TRBV5-1 with TRBJ2-1, with 7 bases that match TRBD2. V gave up 3 bases and J gave up 0 bases; unmatched junction bases: 3. The CDR3 sequence is 15 residues long. Looked up from germline, CDR1 is SGHRS and CDR2 is YFSETQ. The CDR3 loop is CASSSSGDSYNEQFF. The CDR3 coding sequence is TGCGCCAGCAGCTCGAGCGGGGACTCCTACAATGAGCAGTTCTTC.

The chain combines TRBV7-9 with TRBJ1-4, with D perhaps TRBD1 (5 bases). The CDR3 totals 17 residues. Deletions cut 0 bases from V and 2 bases from J, with 13 bases between. CDR1 is SEHNR, CDR2 FQNEAQ, per germline (reference sequence). The CDR3 nucleotides read TGTGCCAGCAGCTTAGCCTACTCGGGGCCTACTAATGAAAAACTGTTTTTT. This codes for CASSLAYSGPTNEKLFF.

J is TRBJ1-3 and V is TRBV4-1; unclear D gene. This CDR3 is built from 17 residues. V dropped 0 bases and J dropped 0 bases, with 12 bases sitting between them. CDR1 is MGHRA and CDR2 is YSYEKL in the germline V gene. For the CDR3, the DNA is TGCGCCAGCAGCCAAGATGTCCCCACATACTCTGGAAACACCATATATTTT. It is translated as CASSQDVPTYSGNTIYF.

The chain couples TRBV2 to TRBJ2-3; 8 bases map to TRBD2. The V and J ends lost 9 bases and 6 bases, in that order; junction bases with no gene match: 11. CDR3 length: 14 residues. CDR1 and CDR2 from the germline V gene are SNHLY and FYNNEI. The CDR3, as DNA: TGTGCCAGGGCGACTAGCGATCTAACCGATACGCAGTATTTT. Its protein is CARATSDLTDTQYF.

Written as DNA, the CDR3 is TGTGCCAGCAGCCAAGATAACAGGGGATCCTACGAGCAGTACTTC. Translation: CASSQDNRGSYEQYF. The genes are TRBV14 and TRBJ2-7, with TRBD1 matching 7 bases. The CDR3 has 15 amino acids. J gave up 1 base and V 0 bases, and 3 bases lay outside the gene matches. Germline CDR1 reads SGHDN; CDR2 reads FVKESK.

The chain employs TRBV19 and TRBJ1-5; D is unclear. In germline, CDR1 is LNHDA, CDR2 SQIVND (reference sequence). V lost 5 bases and J lost 4, with 12 bases in between. CDR3 size: 14 residues. This CDR3 is CASSRSPANQPQHF. Written as DNA, the CDR3 is TGTGCCAGTAGTCGTTCCCCGGCGAATCAGCCCCAGCATTTT. The whole variable domain, remainder taken from reference TRBV19 and TRBJ1-5, is DGGITQSPKYLFRKEGQNVTLSCEQNLNHDAMYWYRQDPGQGLRLIYYSQIVNDFQKGDIAEGYSVSREKKESFPLTVTSAQKNPTAFYLCASSRSPANQPQHFGDGTRLSIL.

This clone was recorded only once. The chain combines TRBV11-1 with TRBJ2-1, with TRBD2 identical over 8 bases. The V gene's germline CDR1 is SGHAT and CDR2 FQDESV (reference sequence). V was pared by 2 bases and J by 8 bases, with 11 bases of the junction left unmatched. The CDR3 loop spans 16 amino acids. The CDR3 sequence is CASSLSLAGTRDEQFF. The CDR3 DNA reads as TGTGCCAGCAGCTTAAGTTTAGCGGGGACTAGGGATGAGCAGTTCTTC.

The chain combines TRBV11-2 with TRBJ2-3; D is ambiguous. Deletions cut 6 bases from V and 0 bases from J, with 13 bases between. The CDR3 sequence is 15 residues long. Germline V gene lookup returns CDR1 SGHAT and CDR2 FQNNGV. The CDR3 bases are TGTGCCAGCAGTTCTCATACTACTAGCACAGATACGCAGTATTTT. Its protein product is CASSSHTTSTDTQYF.

This sequence joins TRBV7-9 and TRBJ2-3; D uncertain. Looked up from germline, CDR1 is SEHNR and CDR2 is FQNEAQ (reference sequence). The ends were cut back, 5 bases at V and 4 bases at J, with 7 bases in the middle. The CDR3 extends over 12 amino acids. CDR3 in amino acids: CASSRAPDTQYF. CDR3 bases: TGTGCCAGCAGCCGGGCCCCAGATACGCAGTATTTT.